The T cell receptor (beta chain) under discussion was sequenced for a study of cytomegalovirus exposure and HLA in healthy donors. Amplification used 60 Vbeta primers and 13 Jbeta primers. Produced via immunoSEQ multiplex PCR; TCRdb's table is partial and in-frame only. Found here are roughly 200,000 clones, approximately 82% of them singletons; the top ten hold approximately 0.63%. V shed 1 base, J shed 6 bases, and the junction held 5 bases outside the gene matches. Germline V CDR1 and CDR2: MGHRA, YSYEKL. The CDR3 consists of 14 residues. This TCR derives from a man younger than 30 in good health and CMV-seronegative. This chain connects TRBV4-1 to TRBJ2-7; 8 nucleotides match TRBD2. Sequencing used PBMCs. The CDR3 here is CASSQAAAGGEQYF. In DNA, the CDR3 is TGCGCCAGCAGCCAAGCGGCGGCGGGAGGCGAGCAGTACTTC.